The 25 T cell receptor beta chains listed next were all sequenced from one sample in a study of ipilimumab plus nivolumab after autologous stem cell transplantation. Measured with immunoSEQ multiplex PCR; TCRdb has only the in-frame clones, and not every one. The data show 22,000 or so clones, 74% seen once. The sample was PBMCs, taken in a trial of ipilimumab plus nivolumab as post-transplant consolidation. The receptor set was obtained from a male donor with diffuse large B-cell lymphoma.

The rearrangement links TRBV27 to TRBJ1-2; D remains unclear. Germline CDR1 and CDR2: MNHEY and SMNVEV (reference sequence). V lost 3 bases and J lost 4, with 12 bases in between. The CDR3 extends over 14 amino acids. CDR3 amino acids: CASSLNGVGYGYTF. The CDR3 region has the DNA TGTGCCAGCAGTTTGAACGGGGTTGGCTATGGCTACACCTTC.

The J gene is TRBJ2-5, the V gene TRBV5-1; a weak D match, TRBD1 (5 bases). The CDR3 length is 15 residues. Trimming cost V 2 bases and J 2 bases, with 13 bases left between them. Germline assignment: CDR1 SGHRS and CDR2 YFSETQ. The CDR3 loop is CASSLMAGNQETQYF. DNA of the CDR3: TGCGCCAGCAGCTTAATGGCAGGGAATCAAGAGACCCAGTACTTC.

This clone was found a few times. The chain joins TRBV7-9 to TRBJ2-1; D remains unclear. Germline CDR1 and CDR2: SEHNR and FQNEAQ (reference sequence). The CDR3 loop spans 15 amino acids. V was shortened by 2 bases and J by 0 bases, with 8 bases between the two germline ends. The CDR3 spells CASSLWMASYNEQFF. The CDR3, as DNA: TGTGCCAGCAGCTTATGGATGGCCTCCTACAATGAGCAGTTCTTC.

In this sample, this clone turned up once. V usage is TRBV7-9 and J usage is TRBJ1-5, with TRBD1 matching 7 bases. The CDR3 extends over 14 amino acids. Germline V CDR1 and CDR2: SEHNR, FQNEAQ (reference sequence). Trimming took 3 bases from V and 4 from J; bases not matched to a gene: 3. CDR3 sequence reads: CASSFDRENQPQHF. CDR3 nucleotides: TGTGCCAGCAGCTTTGACAGGGAAAATCAGCCCCAGCATTTT.

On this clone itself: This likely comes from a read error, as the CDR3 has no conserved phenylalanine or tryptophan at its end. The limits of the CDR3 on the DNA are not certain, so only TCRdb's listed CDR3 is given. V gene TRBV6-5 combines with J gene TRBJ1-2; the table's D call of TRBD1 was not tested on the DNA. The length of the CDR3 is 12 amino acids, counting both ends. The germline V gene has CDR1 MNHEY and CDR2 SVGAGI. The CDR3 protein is CASRSSGGGTNL.

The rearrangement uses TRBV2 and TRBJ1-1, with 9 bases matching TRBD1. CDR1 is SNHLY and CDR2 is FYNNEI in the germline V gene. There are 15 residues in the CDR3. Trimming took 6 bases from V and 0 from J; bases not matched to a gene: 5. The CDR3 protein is CASRDRGYMNTEAFF. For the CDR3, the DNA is TGTGCCAGCAGGGACAGGGGCTACATGAACACTGAAGCTTTCTTT.

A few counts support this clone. As DNA, the CDR3 is TGTGCCAGCAGCTCTGGGAGTGATACGCAGTATTTT. This encodes CASSSGSDTQYF. The chain joins TRBV7-9 to TRBJ2-3; perhaps TRBD2 as D (5 bases). Germline lookup yields CDR1 SEHNR and CDR2 FQNEAQ (reference sequence). V was pared by 4 bases and J by 6 bases, with 8 bases between. This CDR3 has 12 amino acids.

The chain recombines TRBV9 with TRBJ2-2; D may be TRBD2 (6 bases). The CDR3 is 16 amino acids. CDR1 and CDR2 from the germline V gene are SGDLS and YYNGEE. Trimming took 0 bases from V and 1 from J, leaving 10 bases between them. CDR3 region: CASSVAHGGNTGELFF. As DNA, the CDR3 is TGTGCCAGCAGCGTAGCCCACGGGGGGAACACCGGGGAGCTGTTTTTT.

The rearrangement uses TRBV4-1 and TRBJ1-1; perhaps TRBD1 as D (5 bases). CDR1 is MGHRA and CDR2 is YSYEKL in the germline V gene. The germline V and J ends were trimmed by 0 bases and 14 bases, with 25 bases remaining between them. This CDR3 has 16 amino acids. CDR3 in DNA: TGCGCCAGCAGCCAAGAGTGGCAGGGACCCCCGATAAGAGGCTTCTTT. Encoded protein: CASSQEWQGPPIRGFF.

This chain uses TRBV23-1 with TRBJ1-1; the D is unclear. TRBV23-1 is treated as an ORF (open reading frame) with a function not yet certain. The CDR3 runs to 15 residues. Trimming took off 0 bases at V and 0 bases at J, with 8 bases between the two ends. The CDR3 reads CASSQSADMNTEAFF. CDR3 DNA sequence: TGCGCCAGCAGTCAATCTGCAGATATGAACACTGAAGCTTTCTTT.

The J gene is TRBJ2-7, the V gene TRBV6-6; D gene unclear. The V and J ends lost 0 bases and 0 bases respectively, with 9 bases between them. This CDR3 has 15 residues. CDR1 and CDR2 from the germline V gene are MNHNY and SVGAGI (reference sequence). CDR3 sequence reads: CASSYSISSSYEQYF. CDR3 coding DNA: TGTGCCAGCAGTTACTCGATCAGTTCCTCCTACGAGCAGTACTTC.

The CDR3 DNA sequence: TGTGCCAGCAGCGTGGGGACAGGGGGCTCTGGAAACACCATATATTTT. It encodes CASSVGTGGSGNTIYF. V and J are TRBV9 and TRBJ1-3; 11 bases match TRBD1. The CDR3 runs 16 residues. Trimming took 2 bases from V and 0 from J; bases not matched to a gene: 1. Per germline, CDR1 SGDLS and CDR2 YYNGEE.

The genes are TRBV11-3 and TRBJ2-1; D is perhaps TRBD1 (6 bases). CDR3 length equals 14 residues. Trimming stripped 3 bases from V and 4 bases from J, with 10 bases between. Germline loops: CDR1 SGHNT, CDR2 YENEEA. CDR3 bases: TGTGCCAGCAGCTTTCAGGGGCAGTACAATGAGCAGTTCTTC. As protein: CASSFQGQYNEQFF.

CDR3 coding DNA: TGTGCCAGCAGTCTTACGTGGACCACCGGTAATCAGCCCCAGCATTTT. Protein product: CASSLTWTTGNQPQHF. This rearrangement joins TRBV28 to TRBJ1-5; no definite D call. Germline CDR1 and CDR2: MDHEN and SYDVKM. Trimming cost V 5 bases and J 4 bases, with 18 bases left between them. The CDR3 consists of 16 residues. The full variable domain, its missing parts supplied by reference TRBV28 and TRBJ1-5, is DVKVTQSSRYLVKRTGEKVFLECVQDMDHENMFWYRQDPGLGLRLIYFSYDVKMKEKGDIPEGYSVSREKKERFSLILESASTNQTSMYLCASSLTWTTGNQPQHFGDGTRLSIL.

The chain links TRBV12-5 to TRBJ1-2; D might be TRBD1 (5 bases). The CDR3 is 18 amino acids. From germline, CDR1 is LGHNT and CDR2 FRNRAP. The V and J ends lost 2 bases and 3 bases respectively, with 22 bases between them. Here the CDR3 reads CASGLYGGTRGYHYGYTF. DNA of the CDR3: TGTGCTAGTGGTTTGTACGGGGGGACCCGGGGATATCACTATGGCTACACCTTC. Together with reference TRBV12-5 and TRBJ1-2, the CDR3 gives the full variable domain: DARVTQTPRHKVTEMGQEVTMRCQPILGHNTVFWYRQTMMQGLELLAYFRNRAPLDDSGMPKDRFSAEMPDATLATLKIQPSEPRDSAVYFCASGLYGGTRGYHYGYTFGSGTRLTVV.

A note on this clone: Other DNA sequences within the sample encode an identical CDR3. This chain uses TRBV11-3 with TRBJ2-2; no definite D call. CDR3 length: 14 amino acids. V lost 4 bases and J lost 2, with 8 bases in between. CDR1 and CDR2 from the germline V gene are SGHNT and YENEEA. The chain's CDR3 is CASSSGSNTGELFF. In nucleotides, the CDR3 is TGTGCCAGCAGCTCCGGGTCTAACACCGGGGAGCTGTTTTTT. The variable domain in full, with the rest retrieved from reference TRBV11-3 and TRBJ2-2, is EAGVVQSPRYKIIEKKQPVAFWCNPISGHNTLYWYLQNLGQGPELLIRYENEEAVDDSQLPKDRFSAERLKGVDSTLKIQPAELGDSAVYLCASSSGSNTGELFFGEGSRLTVL.

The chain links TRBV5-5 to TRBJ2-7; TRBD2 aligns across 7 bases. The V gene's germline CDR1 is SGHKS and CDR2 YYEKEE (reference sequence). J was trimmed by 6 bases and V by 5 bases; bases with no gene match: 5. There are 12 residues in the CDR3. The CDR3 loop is CASRAPGGEQYF. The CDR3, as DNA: TGTGCCAGCAGGGCCCCGGGGGGCGAGCAGTACTTC.

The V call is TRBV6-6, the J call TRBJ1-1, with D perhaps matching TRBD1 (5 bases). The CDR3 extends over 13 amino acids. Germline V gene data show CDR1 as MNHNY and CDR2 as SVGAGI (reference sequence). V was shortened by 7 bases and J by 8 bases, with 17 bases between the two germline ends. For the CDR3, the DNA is TGTGCCAGCACCAAGACCGGGGCGTCCGAAGCTTTCTTT. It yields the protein CASTKTGASEAFF.

The CDR3 sequence is CATSKQRPTGSEQYF. DNA for the CDR3: TGTGCCACCAGCAAACAGCGCCCGACAGGGAGCGAGCAGTACTTC. The J gene is TRBJ2-7, the V gene TRBV15; TRBD1 aligns across 7 bases. V was clipped by 4 bases and J by 6 bases; unmatched bases: 12. Germline V gene sequence: CDR1 LNHNV, CDR2 YYDKDF (reference sequence). CDR3 length equals 15 residues.

CDR3 amino acids: CASSLQTNTEAFF. CDR3 sequence (DNA): TGTGCCAGCAGCCTTCAAACGAACACTGAAGCTTTCTTT. V gene TRBV7-3 combines with J gene TRBJ1-1, with D unresolved. Deletions cut 5 bases from V and 1 base from J, with 8 bases between. This CDR3 is 13 amino acids long. Germline lookup yields CDR1 SGHTA and CDR2 FQGTGA.

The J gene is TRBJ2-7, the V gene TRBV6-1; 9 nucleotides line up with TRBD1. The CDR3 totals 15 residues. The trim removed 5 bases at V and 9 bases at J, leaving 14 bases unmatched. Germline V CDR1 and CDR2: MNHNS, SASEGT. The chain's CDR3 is CASSSPGQGPHGQYF. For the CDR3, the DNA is TGTGCCAGCAGTTCGCCGGGACAGGGTCCCCACGGGCAGTACTTC.

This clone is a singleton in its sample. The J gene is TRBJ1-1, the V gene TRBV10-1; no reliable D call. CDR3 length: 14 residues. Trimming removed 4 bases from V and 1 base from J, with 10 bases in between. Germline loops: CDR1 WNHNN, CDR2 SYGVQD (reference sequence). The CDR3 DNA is TGCGCCAGCAGTGTGGAGGGCCCGAACACTGAAGCTTTCTTT. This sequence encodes CASSVEGPNTEAFF.

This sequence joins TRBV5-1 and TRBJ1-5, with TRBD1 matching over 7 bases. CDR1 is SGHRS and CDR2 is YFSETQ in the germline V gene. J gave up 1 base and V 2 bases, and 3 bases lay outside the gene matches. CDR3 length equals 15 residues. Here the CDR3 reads CASSLGQESNQPQHF. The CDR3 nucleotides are TGCGCCAGCAGCTTAGGACAGGAGAGCAATCAGCCCCAGCATTTT.

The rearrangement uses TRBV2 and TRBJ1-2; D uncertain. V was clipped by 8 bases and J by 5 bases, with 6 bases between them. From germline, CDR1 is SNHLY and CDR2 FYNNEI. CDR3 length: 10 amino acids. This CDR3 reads CASVQYGYTF. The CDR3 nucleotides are TGTGCCAGCGTACAGTATGGCTACACCTTC.

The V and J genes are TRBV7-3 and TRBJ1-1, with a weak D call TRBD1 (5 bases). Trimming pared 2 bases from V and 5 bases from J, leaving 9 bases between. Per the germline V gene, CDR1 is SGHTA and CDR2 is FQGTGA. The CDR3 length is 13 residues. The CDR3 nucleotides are TGTGCCAGCAGCTTATCGGGGGGGACTGAAGCTTTCTTT. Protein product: CASSLSGGTEAFF.